This T cell receptor (beta chain) was sequenced during a study of radiation and T cells in renal cell carcinoma (TCRdb year 2020). Study-wide context: A total of 50 to 60 samples underwent TCR beta sequencing, made up of about 26 tumors and about 27 peripheral blood samples. The last blood draw happened 4 weeks after radiation, timed to coincide with nephrectomy. In the 55 or so samples combined, 4 million to 5 million unique CDR3 nucleotide sequences were found, encoding roughly 2,500,000 unique CDR3 amino acid sequences.

Regarding this clone: Its antigen remains unidentified. No quality values exist for individual bases; no much larger clone is one base distant.

The immunoSEQ kit was used, according to the manufacturer's recommendations, to generate TCR beta libraries from genomic DNA. For library preparation, a first multiplex PCR was performed with proprietary primers, followed by a second PCR in which unique barcodes were added, and bead cleanups were performed after each round. A kit-provided positive control reaction and a negative control reaction were included in every sample batch. The final libraries were assessed on an Agilent 4200 TapeStation D1000 ScreenTape, pooled by volume, and quantified by qPCR. An Illumina NextSeq500 fitted with a MidOutput 150-cycle cartridge performed the sequencing, running 156 Read1 cycles and 15 Index1 cycles with the kit's custom primers. The pooled library was loaded at 1.0 pM, and about 19% PhiX control was spiked in. The original pipeline was this. Vendor-processed data were analyzed in R, with a clonotype defined as all T cells sharing the same CDR3 nucleotide sequence. For clone abundance analyses, frequencies were normalized to the 10,000 most abundant clones per sample. Public T cell clones, which averaged fewer than five per sample, were removed prior to analysis. A difference in abundance of at least 32-fold between compartments was used to define tumor-enriched and baseline blood-enriched clonotypes. A beta-binomial differential abundance model was applied to find clonotypes that expanded or contracted between blood time points. The Baroni-Urbani and Buser coefficient was used to measure tumor-blood repertoire similarity, and groups were compared with two-tailed Wilcoxon tests in R. TCRdb retrieved this table from immuneACCESS and kept in-frame rearrangements only. Not all clones are present; in checked studies, unresolved V genes account for under half, and no reason is known for the remainder. V and J calls and clone size follow that table, whereas D and trimming were derived from the DNA. This sample comprises some 81,000 clones, nearly 90% of them detected only once. The ten largest clonotypes hold roughly 5.4% of the sample.

Spanning cysteine to phenylalanine, the CDR3 consists of 14 amino acids. Only CDR3 DNA remains: 42 bases, in frame from the first base. V loses 5 bases at its end and J loses 1 base; junction bases beyond the gene matches: 3. The germline V gene encodes CDR1 MNHEY and CDR2 SMNVEV (reference sequence). The investigation overall reported the following: Tracking of blood repertoire dynamics stopped at three to four weeks after treatment, with no follow-up past that point. No pretreatment tumor biopsies were available, so the baseline intratumoral presence of clonotypes could not be determined. In blood, the top tumor clonotypes increased from baseline to 2 weeks after radiation and then shrank by 4 weeks, which suggests a temporary expansion of tumor-resident clones. The single-armed trial design could not address effects of radiation dose or scheduling on the TCR repertoire.

The time point label of this sample denotes: blood 4 weeks post-SBRT, at nephrectomy. The treatment or condition label for this specimen denotes: 15 Gy SBRT to primary tumor, nephrectomy 4 weeks later. The samples were drawn from a clinical trial, where primary renal cell carcinomas were treated with 15 Gy of stereotactic body radiation therapy and then removed by nephrectomy 4 weeks afterward. To follow tumor-enriched clonotypes, peripheral blood was collected serially from radiation-treated patients at baseline and again at 2 weeks and 4 weeks after SBRT. Every patient's renal cell carcinoma showed clear cell pathology. The QIAamp DNA Blood Mini Kit (Qiagen) was used to prepare genomic DNA for TCR sequencing. The analyses included only samples that passed all quality control checks.

The sequence links TRBV27 to TRBJ2-5; 8 bases in between match TRBD2. The sequence was collected from a woman between 65 and 79 years old with renal cell carcinoma. The sequenced sample was blood, obtained from a patient whose treatment included radiotherapy and nephrectomy. The DNA is as follows: TGTGCCAGCAGTCGACTAGCGCTCCAAGAGACCCAGTACTTC. Translated, this gives CASSRLALQETQYF.